This TCR beta chain was captured in a study of T cells in Graves' hyperthyroidism and ophthalmopathy. Notes on the study in general: Blood also showed most of the thyroid clonotypes that were expanded above 0.001.

The germline gives CDR1 DFQATT, CDR2 SNEGSKA (reference sequence). The CDR3 has 13 residues. V lost 0 bases, J lost 3 bases, and 8 bases lay in between. In its sample, this clonotype was seen many times. What it recognizes is unknown. Authors of the study amplified TCR beta CDR3 regions from RNA transcripts. A set of HTBI primers served as the primers for a first-round RT-PCR of the TCR CDR3. Via MiXCR, TCRdb re-called the multiplex PCR reads, giving one row per CDR3 protein. Of over 700,000 distinct CDR3 sequences listed, about 35% were seen once; the top ten hold approximately 31%. Stability of Graves' hyperthyroidism was defined as absent ophthalmopathy progression within 18 months. The patients, who ranged from 18 to 65 in age, presented with newly diagnosed hyperthyroidism lasting under 2 months. PBMCs came from about 10 ml fresh peripheral blood.

The V gene is TRBV20-1, the J gene TRBJ2-5, with D perhaps matching TRBD1 (5 bases). The sample consisted of blood. The TCR sequence derives from a woman between 40 and 50 years old with Graves' hyperthyroidism. CDR3 DNA sequence: TGCAGTGCTAGAGATTTAGGGGAAGAGACCCAGTACTTC. It specifies CSARDLGEETQYF.